This is a list of T cell receptor beta chains from one sample in a study of vaccination effects on CD4 cells after COVID-19. The protocol was immunoSEQ multiplex PCR, while the TCRdb copy is restricted to in-frame clones and leaves out a portion. The sample shows about 53,000 clones, roughly 80% of them seen only once. The antigens for these receptors are not known. The sample consisted of CD4+ T cells from PBMCs cultured without peptide, taken before COVID-19 vaccination. The source of these receptors is a human donor who received a COVID-19 vaccine. Each CDR3 is given with its conserved first and last residue. The order of the fields is CDR3 DNA, CDR3 protein, clone size, J gene, CDR3 length, D gene, V gene. The D gene is left open where the match is weak. A clone size is listed for some rows: how often the clone was seen (once, few, many), or a class if it is expanded.

CDR3 DNA: TGTGCCAGCCCCCGTCCGCCGGGGGACACCTACAATGAGCAGTTCTTC; CDR3 protein: CASPRPPGDTYNEQFF; clone size: .; J gene: TRBJ2-1; CDR3 length: 16; D gene: .; V gene: TRBV28
CDR3 DNA: TGTGCCAGCAGCTTAGTTCTACAGGCGAACACCGGGGAGCTGTTTTTT; CDR3 protein: CASSLVLQANTGELFF; clone size: .; J gene: TRBJ2-2; CDR3 length: 16; D gene: .; V gene: TRBV11-2
CDR3 DNA: TGTGCCAGCAGCTCAGGGGACACCTCAACTAATGAAAAACTGTTTTTT; CDR3 protein: CASSSGDTSTNEKLFF; clone size: .; J gene: TRBJ1-4; CDR3 length: 16; D gene: .; V gene: TRBV5-5
CDR3 DNA: TGTGCCAGCATGGGGGATGGAGGTGAAGCTTTCTTT; CDR3 protein: CASMGDGGEAFF; clone size: .; J gene: TRBJ1-1; CDR3 length: 12; D gene: .; V gene: TRBV2
CDR3 DNA: TGTGCCAGCTCACGGACGGACAACACTGAAGCTTTCTTT; CDR3 protein: CASSRTDNTEAFF; clone size: .; J gene: TRBJ1-1; CDR3 length: 13; D gene: .; V gene: TRBV18
CDR3 DNA: TGTGCCAGCAGCGTTTCGACAGGGAGAAGCACCGGGGAGCTGTTTTTT; CDR3 protein: CASSVSTGRSTGELFF; clone size: .; J gene: TRBJ2-2; CDR3 length: 16; D gene: TRBD1; V gene: TRBV2
CDR3 DNA: TGCGCCAGCAGCTTTACGGACAGGGGAAGTAACACCGGGGAGCTGTTTTTT; CDR3 protein: CASSFTDRGSNTGELFF; clone size: .; J gene: TRBJ2-2; CDR3 length: 17; D gene: TRBD1; V gene: TRBV5-1
CDR3 DNA: TGTGCCAGCTGCTTGGGACAGGGTAATTCACCCCTCCACTTT; CDR3 protein: CASCLGQGNSPLHF; clone size: few; J gene: TRBJ1-6; CDR3 length: 14; D gene: TRBD1; V gene: TRBV7-2
CDR3 DNA: TGCGCCAGCAGCTTAACCACAGGGTCCCTCTCCTACAATGAGCAGTTCTTC; CDR3 protein: CASSLTTGSLSYNEQFF; clone size: .; J gene: TRBJ2-1; CDR3 length: 17; D gene: .; V gene: TRBV5-1
CDR3 DNA: TGTGCCACCAGTGATTTGCCAGGGGTCGGCTACACCTTC; CDR3 protein: CATSDLPGVGYTF; clone size: .; J gene: TRBJ1-2; CDR3 length: 13; D gene: .; V gene: TRBV24-1
CDR3 DNA: TGTGCCAGCAGCTTCACGTTCACAGATACGCAGTATTTT; CDR3 protein: CASSFTFTDTQYF; clone size: .; J gene: TRBJ2-3; CDR3 length: 13; D gene: .; V gene: TRBV11-1
CDR3 DNA: TGTGCCATCAGTGCTGGGGATGAGACCCAGTACTTC; CDR3 protein: CAISAGDETQYF; clone size: .; J gene: TRBJ2-5; CDR3 length: 12; D gene: .; V gene: TRBV10-3
CDR3 DNA: TGTGCCAGCTCACACTGGACAGGGATTAATGAAAAACTGTTTTTT; CDR3 protein: CASSHWTGINEKLFF; clone size: .; J gene: TRBJ1-4; CDR3 length: 15; D gene: TRBD1; V gene: TRBV18
CDR3 DNA: TGCAGCGTGAGCGGGGGGGGAGAGACCCAGTACTTC; CDR3 protein: CSVSGGGETQYF; clone size: once; J gene: TRBJ2-5; CDR3 length: 12; D gene: TRBD2; V gene: TRBV29-1
CDR3 DNA: TGCGCCAGCAGCCAAGAGCAGGGGGCAACCGGGGAGCTGTTTTTT; CDR3 protein: CASSQEQGATGELFF; clone size: once; J gene: TRBJ2-2; CDR3 length: 15; D gene: TRBD1; V gene: TRBV4-3
CDR3 DNA: TGTGCCAGCAGCCAAGCGATAGTAGAGAGCAATCAGCCCCAGCATTTT; CDR3 protein: CASSQAIVESNQPQHF; clone size: .; J gene: TRBJ1-5; CDR3 length: 16; D gene: .; V gene: TRBV4-2